This TCR beta chain was recovered during a study of CD8 T cells in ankylosing spondylitis. The germline CDR1 and CDR2 sequences are LGHDT and YNNKEL (reference sequence). J lost 3 bases, V lost 3 bases, and 3 bases had no gene match. The CDR3 is 16 residues long. TCRdb recomputed calls from the 5' RACE reads with MiXCR, one row per CDR3 protein. The sample lists 350,000 to 450,000 distinct CDR3 sequences; approximately 20% were seen once. Study-wide points: What seemed typical of ankylosing spondylitis blood was a TCR beta motif built from fewer than ten highly homologous variants.

This clonotype has just a few counts. Its antigen is not identified. The sequencing sample was made of blood, either unsorted or a sorted T cell fraction (not recorded which). The origin of this receptor is a male donor with ankylosing spondylitis or in good health (not recorded which). This chain joins TRBV3-1 and TRBJ2-1; the match to TRBD2 covers 12 bases. Here the CDR3 reads CASSHQGLAGYNEQFF. CDR3 DNA: TGTGCCAGCAGCCACCAGGGACTAGCGGGCTACAATGAGCAGTTCTTC.